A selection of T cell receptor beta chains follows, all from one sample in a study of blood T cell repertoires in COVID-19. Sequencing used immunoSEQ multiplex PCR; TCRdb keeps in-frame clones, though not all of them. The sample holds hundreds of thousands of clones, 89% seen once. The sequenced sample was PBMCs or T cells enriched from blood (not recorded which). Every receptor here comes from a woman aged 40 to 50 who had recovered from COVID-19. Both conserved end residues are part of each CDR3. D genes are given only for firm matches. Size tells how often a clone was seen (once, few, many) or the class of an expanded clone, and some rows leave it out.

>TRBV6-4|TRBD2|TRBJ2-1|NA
TGTGCCAGCAGTGAGAACGGGGGGGCCTCTGAGCAGTTCTTC
CASSENGGASEQFF
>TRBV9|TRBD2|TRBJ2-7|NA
TGTGCCAGCAGCGTAGGCCAGGGAGGGGCCTACGAGCAGTACTTC
CASSVGQGGAYEQYF
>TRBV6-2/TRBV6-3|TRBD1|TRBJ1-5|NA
TGTGCCAGCAGTTACACCGGGACAGGGGTTCAGCCCCAGCATTTT
CASSYTGTGVQPQHF
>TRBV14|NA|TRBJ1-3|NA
TGTGCCAGCAGCCACCCCAGGGGACGGTTAAGAAACACCATATATTTT
CASSHPRGRLRNTIYF
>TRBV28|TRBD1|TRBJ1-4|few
TGTGCCAGCAGTTTCTCTCCGGGACAGGGAGGTGAAAAACTGTTTTTT
CASSFSPGQGGEKLFF
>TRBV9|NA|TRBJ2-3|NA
TGTGCCAGCAGCGTAGCAGGGCGGGAAAGCACAGATACGCAGTATTTT
CASSVAGRESTDTQYF
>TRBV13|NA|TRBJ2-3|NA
TGTGCCAGCAGCTTAGATGGGCGAGATACGCAGTATTTT
CASSLDGRDTQYF
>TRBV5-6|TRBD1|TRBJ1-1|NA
TGTGCCAGCAATTCTTTGAGAGACAGGGGGCTAATCACTGAAGCTTTCTTT
CASNSLRDRGLITEAFF
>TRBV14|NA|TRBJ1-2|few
TGTGCCAGCTTCCAAATAGGGGTGGGAGGCTATGGCTACACCTTC
CASFQIGVGGYGYTF
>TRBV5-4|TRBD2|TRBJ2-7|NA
TGTGCCAGCAGCTTAGGCGGGAGGCTCTACGAGCAGTACTTC
CASSLGGRLYEQYF
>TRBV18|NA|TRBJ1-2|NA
TGTGCCAGCTCACCAGGGGGCTACTATGGCTACACCTTC
CASSPGGYYGYTF
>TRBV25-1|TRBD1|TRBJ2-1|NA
TGTGCCAGCAGTAAAGCAGGGACAGGGGTTTTCGATGAGCAGTTCTTC
CASSKAGTGVFDEQFF
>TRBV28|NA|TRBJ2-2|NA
TGTGCCGGGGGGGCTAACACCGGGGAGCTGTTTTTT
CAGGANTGELFF
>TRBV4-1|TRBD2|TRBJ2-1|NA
TGCGCCAGCAGCCAAGCCAGACTAGCCGTGGGGGATGAGCAGTTCTTC
CASSQARLAVGDEQFF
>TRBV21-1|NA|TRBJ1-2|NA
TGTGCCAGCCGAATGCGGCAGGGCGATGGCTACACCTTC
CASRMRQGDGYTF
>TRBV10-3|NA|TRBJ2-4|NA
TGTGCCATCAGTGAGTCGCCCCCTCAGCGGACCCTAGCCAAAAACATTCAGTACTTC
CAISESPPQRTLAKNIQYF
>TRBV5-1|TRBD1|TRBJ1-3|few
TGCGCCAGCAGCCCGGGGACAGTTGCTGGAAACACCATATATTTT
CASSPGTVAGNTIYF
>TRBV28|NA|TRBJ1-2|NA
TGTGCCAGCAGTCGCCGGCCAGGGTCCCCACAAAGGGGCTACACCTTC
CASSRRPGSPQRGYTF
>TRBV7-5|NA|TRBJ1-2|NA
TGTGCCAGAAGCTTAGTCGGGTGGGATGGCTACACCTTC
CARSLVGWDGYTF
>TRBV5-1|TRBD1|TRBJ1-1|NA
TGCGCCAGCAGCACGGGGACAGGGGGCACTGAAGCTTTCTTT
CASSTGTGGTEAFF
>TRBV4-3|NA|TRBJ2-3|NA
TGCGCCAGCAGCCCTGGGACTCGCACAGATACGCAGTATTTT
CASSPGTRTDTQYF
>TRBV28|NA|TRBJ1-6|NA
TGTGCCACTTCGGGGGGCGCTTATAATTCACCCCTCCACTTT
CATSGGAYNSPLHF
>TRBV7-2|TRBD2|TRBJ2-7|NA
TGTGCCAGCAGCCCTAGCGGTTACTCCTACGAGCAGTACTTC
CASSPSGYSYEQYF
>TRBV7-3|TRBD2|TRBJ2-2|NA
TGTGCCAGCAGCCCCGCGGGGGGCGCGATCACCGGGGAGCTGTTTTTT
CASSPAGGAITGELFF
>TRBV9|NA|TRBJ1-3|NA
TGTGCCAGCAGCGTCGTTCCCCAGGGTTCCTCTGGAAACACCATATATTTT
CASSVVPQGSSGNTIYF
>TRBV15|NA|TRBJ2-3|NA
TGTGCCACCAGCACCCGGGTCCTCTTCACAGATACGCAGTATTTT
CATSTRVLFTDTQYF
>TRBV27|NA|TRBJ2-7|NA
TGTGCCAGCAGTTTATACGGCGGCAGCTCCTACGAGCAGTACTTC
CASSLYGGSSYEQYF
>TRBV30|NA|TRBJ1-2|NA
TGTGCCTGGAGAACCAAGGGGGTTGGGGGCTACACCTTC
CAWRTKGVGGYTF
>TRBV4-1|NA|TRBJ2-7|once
TGCGCCAGCAGCCAAGCCCACAGGGAGACCTACGAGCAGTACTTC
CASSQAHRETYEQYF
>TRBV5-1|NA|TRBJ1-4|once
TGCGCCAGCAGCTTGCGTCCGACAGGAATGAATGAAAAACTGTTTTTT
CASSLRPTGMNEKLFF
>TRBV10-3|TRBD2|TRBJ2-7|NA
TGTGCCATCAGTATGACTAGCGCATCCTACGAGCAGTACTTC
CAISMTSASYEQYF
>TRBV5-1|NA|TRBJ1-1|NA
TGCGCCAGCCGGGAGGGACTCACTGAAGCTTTCTTT
CASREGLTEAFF
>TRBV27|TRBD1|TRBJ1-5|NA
TGTGCCAGCTCTTCCAGGGGGTGGGGGAGCAATCAGCCCCAGCATTTT
CASSSRGWGSNQPQHF
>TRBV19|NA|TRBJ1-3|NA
TGTGCCAGTAGCCCCGGGACATGGGTGGACACCATATATTTT
CASSPGTWVDTIYF
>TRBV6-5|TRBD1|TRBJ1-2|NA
TGTGCCAGCAGTTTTGACAGGGTTAGTGGCTACACCTTC
CASSFDRVSGYTF
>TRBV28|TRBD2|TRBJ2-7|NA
TGTGCCAGCAGTAGCGGGAGATACGAGCAGTACTTC
CASSSGRYEQYF
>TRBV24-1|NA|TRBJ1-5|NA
TGTGCCACTACCAGATGGCAATTGGAGCCCCAGCATTTT
CATTRWQLEPQHF
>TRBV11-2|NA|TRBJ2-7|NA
TGTGCCAGCAGCCCCCTCTCAGGCTCCTACGAGCAGTACTTC
CASSPLSGSYEQYF
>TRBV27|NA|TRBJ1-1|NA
TGTGCCAGCAGTTTTCCCGGGAGGGCTGAAGCTTTCTTT
CASSFPGRAEAFF
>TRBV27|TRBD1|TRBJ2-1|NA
TGTGCCAGCAGCTCCAGGGACAGTTCCTACAATGAGCAGTTCTTC
CASSSRDSSYNEQFF
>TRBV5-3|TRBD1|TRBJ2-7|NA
TGTGCCAGAAGCCACGCCCTTGGACAGGCGGACTACGAGCAGTACTTC
CARSHALGQADYEQYF
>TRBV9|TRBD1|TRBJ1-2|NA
TGTGCCAGCAGCCTCGGGACAGGGAACTATGGCTACACCTTC
CASSLGTGNYGYTF
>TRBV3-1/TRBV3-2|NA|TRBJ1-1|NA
TGTGCCAGCAGGGACAGCCCCATGAACACTGAAGCTTTCTTT
CASRDSPMNTEAFF
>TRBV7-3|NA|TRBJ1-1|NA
TGTGCCAGCAGCCCCGGGACATCTATGAACACTGAAGCTTTCTTT
CASSPGTSMNTEAFF
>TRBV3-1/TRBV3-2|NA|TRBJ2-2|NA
TGTGCCAGCAGCCAAGACCAGGGAACCGGGGAGCTGTTTTTT
CASSQDQGTGELFF
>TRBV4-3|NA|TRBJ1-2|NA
TGCGCCAGCAGCCAAGATCCAGGGGCAGACCACTATGGCTACACCTTC
CASSQDPGADHYGYTF